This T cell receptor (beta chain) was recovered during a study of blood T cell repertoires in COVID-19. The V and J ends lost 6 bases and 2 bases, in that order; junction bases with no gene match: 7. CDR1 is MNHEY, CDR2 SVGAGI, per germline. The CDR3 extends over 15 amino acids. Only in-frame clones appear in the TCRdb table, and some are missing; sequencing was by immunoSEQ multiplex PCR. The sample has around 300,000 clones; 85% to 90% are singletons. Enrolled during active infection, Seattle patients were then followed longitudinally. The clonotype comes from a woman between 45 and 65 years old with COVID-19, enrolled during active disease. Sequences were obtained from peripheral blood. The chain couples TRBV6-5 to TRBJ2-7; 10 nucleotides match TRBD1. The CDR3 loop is CASREGQGTTYEQYF. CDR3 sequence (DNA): TGTGCCAGCAGGGAGGGACAGGGGACAACCTACGAGCAGTACTTC.